The following is a T cell receptor beta chain sequence with its context. Its target is not known. Data came from immunoSEQ multiplex PCR; TCRdb stores just in-frame clones and leaves some out. The sample yields around 140,000 clones, 89% seen once. This sample stems from a study of T cells in localized non-small cell lung cancer. Study outcomes and limitations: A single tumor region was sequenced, leaving heterogeneity possible. Blood T cell density predicted longer survival; adjacent-lung clonality, shorter. Median roughly 57 top-100 tumor clones were shared with paired adjacent lung.

In germline, CDR1 is SGHVS, CDR2 FNYEAQ. Trimming removed 1 base from V and 5 bases from J, with 9 bases in between. The length of the CDR3 is 14 residues. The material sequenced was peripheral blood, taken before any cancer treatment. The rearrangement uses TRBV7-6 and TRBJ2-1; D is unresolved. This sequence originates from a female donor of 60 years or more with stage I lung adenocarcinoma. The CDR3 region is CASSLEAQNNEQFF. The CDR3 coding sequence is TGTGCCAGCAGCTTAGAGGCACAAAACAATGAGCAGTTCTTC. Variable domain in full (rest from reference TRBV7-6 and TRBJ2-1): GAGVSQSPRYKVTKRGQDVALRCDPISGHVSLYWYRQALGQGPEFLTYFNYEAQQDKSGLPNDRFSAERPEGSISTLTIQRTEQRDSAMYRCASSLEAQNNEQFFGPGTRLTVL.